A single sample is the source of the 6 T cell receptor beta chains below, sequenced in a study of blood T cells in healthy people across ages (dated by TCRdb to between 2015 and 2017). Library method: 5' RACE. These reads were obtained on an Illumina HiSeq 2500. A second PCR of roughly 7 to 11 cycles was performed with a sample-barcoded 5' primer and a J-beta primer mix. Using fastp at Q25 and MiXCR, TCRdb reprocessed the public reads and kept productive beta chains. Each CDR3 protein gets just one entry, which takes the most common genes and DNA from the rows behind it. In this sample the table shows over 600,000 distinct CDR3 sequences, 35% to 60% of which occur a single time. Together, the top ten hold about a sixth of the sample. The sequencing input was blood. Receptors originate from a man at least 80 years old in good health.

The CDR3, as DNA: TGCAGTGCTAGGCCCCTAGCGGGAGGGAATAGAGACGAGCAGTACTTC. This gives the protein CSARPLAGGNRDEQYF. The genes are TRBV20-1 and TRBJ2-5; TRBD2 matches 12 bases. The J call may be wrong; the DNA end is better matched by TRBJ2-7. From germline, CDR1 is DFQATT and CDR2 SNEGSKA (reference sequence). The CDR3 is made up of 16 amino acids.

The chain has TRBV5-6 and TRBJ1-1; D gene unclear. Trimming pared 6 bases from V and 3 bases from J, leaving 12 bases between. This CDR3 has 13 amino acids. In germline, CDR1 is SGHDT, CDR2 YYEEEE. The CDR3 region is CASNLDEDTEAFF. The CDR3 nucleotides are TGTGCCAGCAACCTGGACGAGGACACTGAAGCTTTCTTT.

Details on this clonotype: The junction does not match germline at one end; this may be a read error. The rearrangement joins TRBV29-1 to TRBJ2-1; TRBD1 is a possible D gene (6 bases). This CDR3 comprises 15 residues. Germline loops: CDR1 SQVTM, CDR2 ANQGSEA. This chain's CDR3 is CGVETGNSLNNEQFF. CDR3 nucleotides: TGCGGCGTTGAAACAGGGAACAGCCTAAACAATGAGCAGTTCTTC.

The CDR3 loop is CASSSKTGRATYEQYF. CDR3 coding DNA: TGCGCCAGCAGCTCGAAGACAGGAAGGGCCACCTACGAGCAGTACTTC. The V gene is TRBV5-1, the J gene TRBJ2-7; maybe TRBD1 (6 bases). Trimming removed 3 bases from V and 2 bases from J, with 18 bases in between. CDR1 and CDR2 from the germline V gene are SGHRS and YFSETQ. This CDR3 is 16 amino acids long. Based on the CDR3 plus reference TRBV5-1 and TRBJ2-7, the full variable domain is KAGVTQTPRYLIKTRGQQVTLSCSPISGHRSVSWYQQTPGQGLQFLFEYFSETQRNKGNFPGRFSGRQFSNSRSEMNVSTLELGDSALYLCASSSKTGRATYEQYFGPGTRLTVT.

This chain uses TRBV5-1 with TRBJ2-2, with 7 bases fitting TRBD1. The CDR3 covers 15 residues. V dropped 3 bases and J dropped 2; count of bases not matched to a gene: 4. Germline V gives CDR1 SGHRS, CDR2 YFSETQ. The DNA for the CDR3 is TGCGCCAGCAGCTGGACAGGCCCAAACACCGGGGAGCTGTTTTTT. Protein: CASSWTGPNTGELFF.

The chain has TRBV6-1 and TRBJ2-1; weak D call: TRBD1 (6 bases). CDR3 size: 16 residues. Germline V gene data show CDR1 as MNHNS and CDR2 as SASEGT. Trimming took off 2 bases at V and 4 bases at J, with 15 bases between the two ends. DNA of the CDR3: TGTGCCAGCAGTGAATTGGCCATACAGGGATACAATGAGCAGTTCTTC. Translation: CASSELAIQGYNEQFF.